The clone carrying this T cell receptor beta chain was counted ten times or more. Its antigen is unidentified. Time point given: newly diagnosed GD, antithyroid drugs for less than 3 months. PBMC-derived RNA was used for the TCR library. For TCR beta, libraries came from iRepertoire HTBI primers and Arm-PCR of CDR3 regions. MiXCR was run by TCRdb on the multiplex PCR reads, yielding one entry per CDR3 protein. The sample has about 350,000 distinct CDR3 sequences; 15% to 20% are singletons. The V and J ends lost 4 bases and 2 bases, in that order; junction bases with no gene match: 3. The germline V gene has CDR1 SGHRS and CDR2 YFSETQ. The CDR3 length is 14 residues. This entry belongs to a study of regulatory T cells in long-lasting Graves disease. Study in general: Graves' patients (newly diagnosed) had been on antithyroid drugs under 3 months.

Overall study findings and caveats: With persistent disease, TRBV28, TRBJ1-2 and TRBJ2-5 were the favored segments.

The same specimen was also included in a second study, on T cells in Graves' hyperthyroidism and ophthalmopathy. As that study records: Most clonotypes expanded in the thyroid (above 0.001) were also present in blood.

The J gene is TRBJ2-5, the V gene TRBV5-1; TRBD1 matches at 9 bases. The input for sequencing was peripheral blood mononuclear cells (PBMCs), taken at new diagnosis, from a patient treated with antithyroid drugs. The sequence was obtained from a woman in her late teens or twenties with Graves disease. As DNA, the CDR3 is TGCGCCAGCAGCCGGGACAGGGAACAAGAGACCCAGTACTTC. Translated: CASSRDREQETQYF. Together with reference TRBV5-1 and TRBJ2-5, the CDR3 gives the full variable domain: KAGVTQTPRYLIKTRGQQVTLSCSPISGHRSVSWYQQTPGQGLQFLFEYFSETQRNKGNFPGRFSGRQFSNSRSEMNVSTLELGDSALYLCASSRDREQETQYFGPGTRLLVL.